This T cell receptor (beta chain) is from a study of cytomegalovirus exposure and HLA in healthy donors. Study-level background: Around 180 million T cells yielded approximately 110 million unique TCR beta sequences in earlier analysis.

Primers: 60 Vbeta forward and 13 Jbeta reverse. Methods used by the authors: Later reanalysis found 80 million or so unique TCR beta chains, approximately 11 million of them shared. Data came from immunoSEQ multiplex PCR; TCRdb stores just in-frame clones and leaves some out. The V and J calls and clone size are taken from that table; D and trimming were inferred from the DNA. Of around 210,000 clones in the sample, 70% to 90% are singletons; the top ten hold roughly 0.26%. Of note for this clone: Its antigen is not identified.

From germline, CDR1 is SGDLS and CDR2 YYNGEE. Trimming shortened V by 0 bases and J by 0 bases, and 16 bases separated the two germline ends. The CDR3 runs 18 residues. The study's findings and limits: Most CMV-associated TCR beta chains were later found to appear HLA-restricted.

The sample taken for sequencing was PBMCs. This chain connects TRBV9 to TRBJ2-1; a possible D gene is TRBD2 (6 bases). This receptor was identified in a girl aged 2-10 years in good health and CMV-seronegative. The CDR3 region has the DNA TGTGCCAGCAGCGTAGCATCTGTGGAGGGACCCTCCTACAATGAGCAGTTCTTC. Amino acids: CASSVASVEGPSYNEQFF.